The rows below give T cell receptor beta chains drawn from one sample of a study of blood T cell repertoires in COVID-19. Clones were sequenced by immunoSEQ multiplex PCR, and TCRdb holds only the in-frame ones, with some missing. This table has some 460,000 clones, about 85% appearing once. Sequenced input: PBMCs or T cells enriched from blood (not recorded which). These receptors were taken from a woman younger than 30 with acute COVID-19. CDR3s include the opening cysteine and the closing phenylalanine or tryptophan. D genes are given only for firm matches. Size values are once, few and many counts, or a class for expanded clones, and some rows have none.

clone_size j_call v_call d_call cdr3_nt cdr3_aa
once TRBJ1-5 TRBV2 . TGTGCCAGCAGATCCCAAAATCAGCCCCAGCATTTT CASRSQNQPQHF
. TRBJ2-3 TRBV19 TRBD2 TGTGCCAGTAGTACCTTAGCGGGGGGGCCGGCAGATACGCAGTATTTT CASSTLAGGPADTQYF
. TRBJ2-1 TRBV12-1 . TGTGCCAGCAGCTGCTTAAGCGGGAGGGCTAACAATGAGCAGTTCTTC CASSCLSGRANNEQFF
. TRBJ1-1 TRBV10-3 . TGTGCCATCAGTGATGGGGAGAGGACTGAAGCTTTCTTT CAISDGERTEAFF
. TRBJ1-1 TRBV5-6 TRBD1 TGTGCCAGCAGCTTTAGTGCAGGGGGTACTCTCTTT CASSFSAGGTLF
. TRBJ1-2 TRBV23-1 TRBD1 TGCGCCAGCAGTCAAAATATTAGAGCGACAGGGGGCGTAGGCTACACCTTC CASSQNIRATGGVGYTF
few TRBJ1-6 TRBV5-1 TRBD1 TGCGCCAGCAGCGGACAGGGTCCCTATAATTCACCCCTCCACTTT CASSGQGPYNSPLHF
. TRBJ2-5 TRBV10-2 TRBD2 TGCGCCACCTCCGATTCTTTAGCGGGGGTTCGAGAGACCCAGTACTTC CATSDSLAGVRETQYF
. TRBJ2-5 TRBV28 . TGTGCCAGCAGCTTGAGTGGGGGGAGTGAGACCCAGTACTTC CASSLSGGSETQYF
. TRBJ1-2 TRBV29-1 . TGCAGCGTCGCGACAGGACTCGATGGCTACACCTTC CSVATGLDGYTF
once TRBJ1-2 TRBV5-1 . TGCGCCAGCAGCTTGGCCGAGGTGCCCCGCTATGGCTACACCTTC CASSLAEVPRYGYTF
. TRBJ1-6 TRBV7-6 TRBD1 TGTGCCAGCAGCTTTGGGACAGCCGATTCACCCCTCCACTTT CASSFGTADSPLHF
. TRBJ1-1 TRBV10-2 . TGCGCCAGCAGTGAGTCGGGAGGGGCGGGTACTGAAGCTTTCTTT CASSESGGAGTEAFF
. TRBJ1-6 TRBV28 . TGTGCCACCCAACGACAGCAACATTCACCCCTCCACTTT CATQRQQHSPLHF
. TRBJ1-6 TRBV6-5 . TGTGCCAGCAGTTACAGGGGTGGTCATAATTCACCCCTCCACTTT CASSYRGGHNSPLHF
. TRBJ1-2 TRBV13 . TGTGCCAGCAGCTTTTTCGGGGGAGCTAACTATGGCTACACCTTC CASSFFGGANYGYTF
. TRBJ1-2 TRBV10-3 TRBD1 TGTGCCATCAGTGAAAGCTCAGGGGGAAGTTATGGCTACACCTTC CAISESSGGSYGYTF
. TRBJ2-1 TRBV24-1 . TGTGCCACCAGTGACCCTACCTCGAGGGGAGGTGAGCAGTTCTTC CATSDPTSRGGEQFF
. TRBJ1-2 TRBV7-9 . TGTGCCAGCAGTACCACTCTCGACAGAAACGGCTACACCTTC CASSTTLDRNGYTF
. TRBJ2-5 TRBV5-1 . TGCGCCAGCAGCCTGGAAACGAGGGAAGAGACCCAGTACTTC CASSLETREETQYF
. TRBJ2-1 TRBV10-3 . TGTGCCATCACCCCAGCGGGACACTACAATGAGCAGTTCTTC CAITPAGHYNEQFF
. TRBJ1-4 TRBV6-5 . TGTGCCAGCAGTTATAGTACTAATGAAAAACTGTTTTTT CASSYSTNEKLFF
. TRBJ1-4 TRBV28 . TGTGCCAGCAGTCCAACAGGGTTTGATGAAAAACTGTTTTTT CASSPTGFDEKLFF
. TRBJ2-7 TRBV5-1 TRBD1 TGCGCCAGCAGCCCAAAAAATCGGGGACAGCACTACGAGCAGTACTTC CASSPKNRGQHYEQYF